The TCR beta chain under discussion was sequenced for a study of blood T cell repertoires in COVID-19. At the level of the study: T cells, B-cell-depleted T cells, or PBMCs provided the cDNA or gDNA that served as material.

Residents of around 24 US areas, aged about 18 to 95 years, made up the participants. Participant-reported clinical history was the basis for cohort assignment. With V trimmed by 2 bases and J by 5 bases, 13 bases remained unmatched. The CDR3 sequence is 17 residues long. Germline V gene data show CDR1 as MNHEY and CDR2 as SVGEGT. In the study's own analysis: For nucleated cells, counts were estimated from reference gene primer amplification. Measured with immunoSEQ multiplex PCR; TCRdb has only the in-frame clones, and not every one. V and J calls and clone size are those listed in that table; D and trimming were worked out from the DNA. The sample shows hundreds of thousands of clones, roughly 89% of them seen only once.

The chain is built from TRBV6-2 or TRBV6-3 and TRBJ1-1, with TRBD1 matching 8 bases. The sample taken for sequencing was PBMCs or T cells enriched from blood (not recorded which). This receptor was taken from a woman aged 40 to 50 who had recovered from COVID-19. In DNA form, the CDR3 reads TGTGCCAGCAGTTACCCATTTGGGTTACAGGGGGATACTGAAGCTTTCTTT. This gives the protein CASSYPFGLQGDTEAFF.